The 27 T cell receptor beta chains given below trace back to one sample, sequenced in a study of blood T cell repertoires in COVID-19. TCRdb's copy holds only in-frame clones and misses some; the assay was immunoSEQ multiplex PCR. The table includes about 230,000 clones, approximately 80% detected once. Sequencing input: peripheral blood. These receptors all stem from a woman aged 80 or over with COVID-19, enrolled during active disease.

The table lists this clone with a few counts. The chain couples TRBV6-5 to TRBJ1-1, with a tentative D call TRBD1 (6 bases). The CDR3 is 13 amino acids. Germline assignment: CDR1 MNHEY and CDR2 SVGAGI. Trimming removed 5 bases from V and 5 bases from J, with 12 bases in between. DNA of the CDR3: TGTGCCAGCAGTCGTTACAGGGATACTGAAGCTTTCTTT. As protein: CASSRYRDTEAFF.

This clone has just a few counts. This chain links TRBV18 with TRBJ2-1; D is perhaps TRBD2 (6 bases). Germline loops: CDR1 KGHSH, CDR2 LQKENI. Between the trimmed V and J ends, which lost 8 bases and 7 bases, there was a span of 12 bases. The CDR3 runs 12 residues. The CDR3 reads CASRPGANEQFF. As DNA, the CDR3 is TGTGCCAGCCGACCGGGAGCTAATGAGCAGTTCTTC.

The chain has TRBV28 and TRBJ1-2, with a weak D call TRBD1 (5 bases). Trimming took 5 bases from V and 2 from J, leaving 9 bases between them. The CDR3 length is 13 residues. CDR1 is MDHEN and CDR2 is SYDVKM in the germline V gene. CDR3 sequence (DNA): TGTGCCAGCAGTCCCAGACAGAACTATGGCTACACCTTC. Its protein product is CASSPRQNYGYTF.

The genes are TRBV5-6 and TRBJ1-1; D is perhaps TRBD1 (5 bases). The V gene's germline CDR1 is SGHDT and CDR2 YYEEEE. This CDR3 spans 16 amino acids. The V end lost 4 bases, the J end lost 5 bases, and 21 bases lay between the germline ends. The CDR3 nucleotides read TGTGCCAGCAGCCCCCTTGGTTGGGGGGTACGGACTGAAGCTTTCTTT. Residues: CASSPLGWGVRTEAFF.

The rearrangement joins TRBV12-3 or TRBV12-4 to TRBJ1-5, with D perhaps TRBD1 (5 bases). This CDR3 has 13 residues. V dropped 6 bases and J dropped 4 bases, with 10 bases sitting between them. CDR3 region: CASRRQPNQPQHF. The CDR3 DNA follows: TGTGCCAGCAGACGACAGCCAAATCAGCCCCAGCATTTT.

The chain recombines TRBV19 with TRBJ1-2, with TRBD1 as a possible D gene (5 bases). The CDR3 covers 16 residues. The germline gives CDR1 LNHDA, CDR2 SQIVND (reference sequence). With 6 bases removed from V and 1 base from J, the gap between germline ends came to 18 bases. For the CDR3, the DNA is TGTGCCAGTAGAGATAGTGAGTTGGGGCTTAACTATGGCTACACCTTC. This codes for CASRDSELGLNYGYTF. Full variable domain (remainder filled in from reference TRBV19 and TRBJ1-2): DGGITQSPKYLFRKEGQNVTLSCEQNLNHDAMYWYRQDPGQGLRLIYYSQIVNDFQKGDIAEGYSVSREKKESFPLTVTSAQKNPTAFYLCASRDSELGLNYGYTFGSGTRLTVV.

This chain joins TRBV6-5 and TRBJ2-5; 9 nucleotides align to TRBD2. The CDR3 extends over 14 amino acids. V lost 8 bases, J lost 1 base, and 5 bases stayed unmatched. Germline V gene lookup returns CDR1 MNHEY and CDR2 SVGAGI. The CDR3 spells CASLGSGGQETQYF. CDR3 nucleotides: TGTGCCAGCCTCGGTAGCGGGGGCCAAGAGACCCAGTACTTC.

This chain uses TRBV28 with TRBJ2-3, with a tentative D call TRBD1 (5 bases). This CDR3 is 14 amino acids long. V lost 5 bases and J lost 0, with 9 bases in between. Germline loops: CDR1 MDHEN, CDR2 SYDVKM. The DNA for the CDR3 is TGTGCCAGCAGTGGACAAGACAGCACAGATACGCAGTATTTT. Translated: CASSGQDSTDTQYF. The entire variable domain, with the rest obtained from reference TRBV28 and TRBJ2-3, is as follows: DVKVTQSSRYLVKRTGEKVFLECVQDMDHENMFWYRQDPGLGLRLIYFSYDVKMKEKGDIPEGYSVSREKKERFSLILESASTNQTSMYLCASSGQDSTDTQYFGPGTRLTVL.

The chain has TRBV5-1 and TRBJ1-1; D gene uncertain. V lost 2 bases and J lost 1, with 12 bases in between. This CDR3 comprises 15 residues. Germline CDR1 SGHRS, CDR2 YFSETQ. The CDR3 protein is CASSFSAGQNTEAFF. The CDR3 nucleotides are TGCGCCAGCAGCTTCTCAGCAGGCCAGAACACTGAAGCTTTCTTT.

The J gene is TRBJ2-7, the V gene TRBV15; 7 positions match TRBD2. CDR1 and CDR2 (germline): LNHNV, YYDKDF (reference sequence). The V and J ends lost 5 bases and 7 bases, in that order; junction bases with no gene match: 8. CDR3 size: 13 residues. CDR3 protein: CATSAWGGREQYF. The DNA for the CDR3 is TGTGCCACCAGCGCCTGGGGGGGGAGGGAGCAGTACTTC.

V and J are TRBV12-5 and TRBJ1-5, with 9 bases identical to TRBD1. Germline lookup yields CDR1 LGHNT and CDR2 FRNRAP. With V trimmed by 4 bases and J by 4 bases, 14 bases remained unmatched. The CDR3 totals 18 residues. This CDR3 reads CASGWGRWGQGLNQPQHF. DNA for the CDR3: TGTGCTAGTGGTTGGGGGCGTTGGGGACAGGGCCTGAATCAGCCCCAGCATTTT.

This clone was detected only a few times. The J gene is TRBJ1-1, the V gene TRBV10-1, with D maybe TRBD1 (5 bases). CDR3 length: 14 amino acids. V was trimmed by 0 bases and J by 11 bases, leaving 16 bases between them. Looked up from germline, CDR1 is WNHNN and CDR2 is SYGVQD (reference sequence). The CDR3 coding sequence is TGCGCCAGCAGTGAGTCGTTGGGGGGAAGAGGGGCTTTCTTT. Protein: CASSESLGGRGAFF.

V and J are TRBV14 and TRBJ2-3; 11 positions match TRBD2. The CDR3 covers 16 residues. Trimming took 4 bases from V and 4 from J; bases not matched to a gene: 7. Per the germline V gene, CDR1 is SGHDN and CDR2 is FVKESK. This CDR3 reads CASSRRLAGPADTQYF. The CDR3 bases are TGTGCCAGCAGCCGCAGACTAGCGGGGCCCGCAGATACGCAGTATTTT.

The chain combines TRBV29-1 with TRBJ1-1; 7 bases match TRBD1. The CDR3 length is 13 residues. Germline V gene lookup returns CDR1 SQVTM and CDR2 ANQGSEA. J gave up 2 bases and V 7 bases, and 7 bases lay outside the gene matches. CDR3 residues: CSDRDSFNTEAFF. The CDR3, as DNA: TGCAGCGACCGGGACAGCTTCAACACTGAAGCTTTCTTT.

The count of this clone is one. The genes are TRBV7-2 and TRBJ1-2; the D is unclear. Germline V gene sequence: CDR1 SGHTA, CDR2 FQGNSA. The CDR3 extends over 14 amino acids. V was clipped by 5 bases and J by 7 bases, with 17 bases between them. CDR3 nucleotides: TGTGCCAGCAGCCTTCTCAGCTCCCGGGTTGGCTACACCTTC. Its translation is CASSLLSSRVGYTF.

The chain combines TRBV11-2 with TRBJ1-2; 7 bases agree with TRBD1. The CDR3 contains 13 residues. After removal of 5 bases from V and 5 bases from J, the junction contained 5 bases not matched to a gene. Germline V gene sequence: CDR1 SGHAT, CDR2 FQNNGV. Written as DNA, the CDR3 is TGTGCCAGCAGCCAGGGGGGCATATATGGCTACACCTTC. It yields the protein CASSQGGIYGYTF.

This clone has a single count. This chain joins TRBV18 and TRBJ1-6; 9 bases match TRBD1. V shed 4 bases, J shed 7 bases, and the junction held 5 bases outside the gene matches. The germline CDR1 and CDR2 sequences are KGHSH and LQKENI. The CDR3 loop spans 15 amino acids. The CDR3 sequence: CASSHGGQGNSPLHF. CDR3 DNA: TGTGCCAGCTCACACGGAGGACAGGGGAATTCACCCCTCCACTTT.

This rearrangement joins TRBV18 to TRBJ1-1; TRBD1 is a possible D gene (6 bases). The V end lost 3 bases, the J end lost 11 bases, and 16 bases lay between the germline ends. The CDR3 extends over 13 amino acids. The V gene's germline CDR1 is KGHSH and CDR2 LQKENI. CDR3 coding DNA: TGTGCCAGCTCACCGAACGTGGACAGCAGGGCTTTCTTT. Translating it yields CASSPNVDSRAFF.

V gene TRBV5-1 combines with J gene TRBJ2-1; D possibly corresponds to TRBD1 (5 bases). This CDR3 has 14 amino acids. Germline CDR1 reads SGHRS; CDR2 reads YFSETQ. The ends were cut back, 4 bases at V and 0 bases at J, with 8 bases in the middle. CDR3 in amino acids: CASSADSSYNEQFF. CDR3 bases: TGCGCCAGCAGCGCCGACAGCTCCTACAATGAGCAGTTCTTC.

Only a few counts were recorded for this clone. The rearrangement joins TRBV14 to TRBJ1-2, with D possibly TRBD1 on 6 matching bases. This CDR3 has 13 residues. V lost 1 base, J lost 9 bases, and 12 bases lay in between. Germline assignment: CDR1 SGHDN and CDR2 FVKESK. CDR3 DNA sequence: TGTGCCAGCAGCCAAGTGGGGGCTACGAGCTACACCTTC. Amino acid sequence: CASSQVGATSYTF.

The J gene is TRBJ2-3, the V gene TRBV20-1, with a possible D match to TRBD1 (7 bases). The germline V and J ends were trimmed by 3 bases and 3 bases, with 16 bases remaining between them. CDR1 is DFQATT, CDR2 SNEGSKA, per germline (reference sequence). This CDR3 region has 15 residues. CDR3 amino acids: CSASPVAGGTDTQYF. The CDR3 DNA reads TGCAGTGCTAGTCCCGTAGCAGGGGGGACAGATACGCAGTATTTT.

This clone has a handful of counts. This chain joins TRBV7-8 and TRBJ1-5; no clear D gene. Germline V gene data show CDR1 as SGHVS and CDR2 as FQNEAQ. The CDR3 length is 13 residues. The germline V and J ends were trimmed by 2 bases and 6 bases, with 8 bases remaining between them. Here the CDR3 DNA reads TGTGCCAGCAGCTTACGAGGGCGTCAGCCCCAGCATTTT. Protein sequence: CASSLRGRQPQHF.

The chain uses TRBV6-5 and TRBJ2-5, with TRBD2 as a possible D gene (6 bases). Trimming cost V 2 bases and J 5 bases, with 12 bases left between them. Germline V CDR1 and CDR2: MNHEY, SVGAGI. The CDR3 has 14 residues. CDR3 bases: TGTGCCAGCAGTTACGGGGGGTGGGAGGAGACCCAGTACTTC. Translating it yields CASSYGGWEETQYF.

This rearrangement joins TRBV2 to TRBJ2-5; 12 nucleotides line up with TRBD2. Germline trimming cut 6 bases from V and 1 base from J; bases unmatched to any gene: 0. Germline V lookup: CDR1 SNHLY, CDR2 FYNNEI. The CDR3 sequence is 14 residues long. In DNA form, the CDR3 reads TGTGCCAGCAGGACTAGCGGGGGCCAAGAGACCCAGTACTTC. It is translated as CASRTSGGQETQYF.

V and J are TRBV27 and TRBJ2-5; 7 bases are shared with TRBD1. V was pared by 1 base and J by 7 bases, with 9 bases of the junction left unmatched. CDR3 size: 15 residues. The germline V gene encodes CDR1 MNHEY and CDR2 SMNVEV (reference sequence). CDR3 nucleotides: TGTGCCAGCAGTTTATATGGGACAGCACGATTGACCCAGTACTTC. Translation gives CASSLYGTARLTQYF.

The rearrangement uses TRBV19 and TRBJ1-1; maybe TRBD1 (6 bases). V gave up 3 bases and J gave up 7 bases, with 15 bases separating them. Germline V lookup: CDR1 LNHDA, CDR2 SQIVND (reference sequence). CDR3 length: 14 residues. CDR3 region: CASSMGQGRHEAFF. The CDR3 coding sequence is TGTGCCAGTAGTATGGGACAAGGGCGACATGAAGCTTTCTTT.

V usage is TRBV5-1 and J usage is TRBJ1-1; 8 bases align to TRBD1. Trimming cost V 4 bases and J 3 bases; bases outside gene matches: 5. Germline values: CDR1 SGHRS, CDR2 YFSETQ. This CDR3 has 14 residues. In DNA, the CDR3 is TGCGCCAGCAGCGGACAGGGAGTAGACACTGAAGCTTTCTTT. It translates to CASSGQGVDTEAFF.